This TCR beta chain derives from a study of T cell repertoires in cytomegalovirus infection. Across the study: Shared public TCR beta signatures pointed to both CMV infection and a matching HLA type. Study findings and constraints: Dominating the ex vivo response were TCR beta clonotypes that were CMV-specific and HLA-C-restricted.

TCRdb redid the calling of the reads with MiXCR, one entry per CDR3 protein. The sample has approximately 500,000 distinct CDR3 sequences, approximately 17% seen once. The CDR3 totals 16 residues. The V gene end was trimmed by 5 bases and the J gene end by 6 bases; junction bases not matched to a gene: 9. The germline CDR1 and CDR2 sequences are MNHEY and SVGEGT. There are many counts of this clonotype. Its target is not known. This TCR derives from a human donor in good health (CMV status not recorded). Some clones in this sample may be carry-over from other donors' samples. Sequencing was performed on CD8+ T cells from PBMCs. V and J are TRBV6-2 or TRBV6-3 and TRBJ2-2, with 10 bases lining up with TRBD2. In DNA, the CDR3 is TGTGCCAGCAGTCATATAGCGGGGGGCCCGCCCGGGGAGCTGTTTTTT. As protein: CASSHIAGGPPGELFF.